A selection of T cell receptor beta chains follows, all from one sample in a study of glioma-infiltrating T cells after dendritic cell vaccination. The method was immunoSEQ multiplex PCR; TCRdb's version includes in-frame clones alone and lacks a portion of them. The sample has fewer than 110,000 clones; 75% to 85% are singletons. The sample was blood, taken before dendritic cell vaccination. Receptors were obtained from a human donor with glioblastoma. Both conserved end residues are part of each CDR3. D genes are given only for firm matches. Clone size is stated in some rows and not others, as once, few, many or a class when expanded.

TRBV14	.	TRBJ2-2	.	CASTRYANTGELFF	TGTGCCAGCACCAGATACGCGAACACCGGGGAGCTGTTTTTT
TRBV19	.	TRBJ2-2	.	CASSIGRIDTGELFF	TGTGCCAGTAGTATTGGGAGGATCGACACCGGGGAGCTGTTTTTT
TRBV12-5	.	TRBJ2-2	.	CASGLRPRDRTGELFF	TGTGCTAGTGGCTTACGGCCCCGGGATCGCACCGGGGAGCTGTTTTTT
TRBV2	.	TRBJ2-3	.	CASFNRRRGKEDTQYF	TGTGCCAGTTTTAATAGACGGAGGGGAAAGGAAGATACGCAGTATTTT
TRBV7-6	TRBD2	TRBJ2-3	.	CASSLGAGGSGDTQYF	TGTGCCAGCAGCTTAGGTGCCGGGGGGTCGGGAGATACGCAGTATTTT
TRBV7-2	TRBD2	TRBJ2-3	few	CASSGGLAGGTDTQYF	TGTGCCAGCAGCGGGGGACTAGCGGGGGGGACAGATACGCAGTATTTT
TRBV30	.	TRBJ1-1	.	CACNWQGLNTEAFF	TGTGCCTGCAACTGGCAGGGGCTGAACACTGAAGCTTTCTTT
TRBV19	.	TRBJ1-2	.	CASSITTTGTKTGYTF	TGTGCCAGTAGTATAACCACTACCGGGACAAAGACTGGCTACACCTTC
TRBV4-2	TRBD2	TRBJ2-3	.	CASSQEIGSGGADTQYF	TGTGCCAGCAGCCAAGAAATAGGTAGCGGGGGGGCGGATACGCAGTATTTT
TRBV11-2	TRBD1	TRBJ1-2	.	CASSTGQGGGYTF	TGTGCCAGCAGCACGGGACAGGGCGGTGGCTACACCTTC
TRBV10-3	TRBD1	TRBJ1-3	.	CAIRIGQGRGNTIYF	TGTGCCATCAGAATCGGACAGGGTCGGGGAAACACCATATATTTT
TRBV5-1	.	TRBJ2-5	.	CASSTGSSQETQYF	TGCGCCAGCAGCACAGGGAGTTCTCAAGAGACCCAGTACTTC
TRBV7-2	.	TRBJ2-2	.	CASSLVQNTGELFF	TGTGCCAGCAGCTTAGTCCAGAACACCGGGGAGCTGTTTTTT
TRBV13	TRBD2	TRBJ2-7	.	CASSLGLAGMPGEQYF	TGTGCCAGCAGCTTAGGCTTAGCGGGGATGCCCGGCGAGCAGTACTTC
TRBV7-9	TRBD1	TRBJ1-2	.	CASSQGRTGRTNYGYTF	TGTGCCAGCAGCCAAGGGCGGACAGGCCGTACTAACTATGGCTACACCTTC
TRBV5-4	TRBD1	TRBJ1-1	few	CASSGQGAAEAFF	TGTGCCAGCAGCGGACAGGGGGCGGCTGAAGCTTTCTTT
TRBV4-1	.	TRBJ1-6	.	CASSQVFGPENSPLHF	TGCGCCAGCAGCCAAGTATTTGGGCCTGAAAATTCACCCCTCCACTTT
TRBV5-6	.	TRBJ2-5	.	CASSRGTRETQYF	TGTGCCAGCAGCCGGGGGACGCGGGAGACCCAGTACTTC
TRBV20-1	.	TRBJ1-1	once	CSAPGLKEAFF	TGCAGTGCTCCGGGACTCAAAGAAGCTTTCTTT
TRBV4-1	.	TRBJ1-4	.	CASSHPGGLYAGKLFF	TGCGCCAGCAGCCACCCTGGAGGGCTTTATGCTGGAAAACTGTTTTTT
TRBV18	TRBD2	TRBJ2-3	.	CASSPTSGGGTDTQYF	TGTGCCAGCTCCCCTACTAGCGGGGGGGGTACAGATACGCAGTATTTT
TRBV13	TRBD2	TRBJ2-2	.	CASSSISGGAAGELFF	TGTGCCAGCAGTTCGATAAGCGGGGGGGCCGCCGGGGAGCTGTTTTTT
TRBV4-3	.	TRBJ1-6	.	CASSPTSPRAESGDSPLHF	TGCGCCAGCAGCCCTACGTCGCCAAGAGCGGAGTCTGGAGATTCACCCCTCCACTTT
TRBV7-2	TRBD1	TRBJ1-1	.	CASSPRQGRGRTEAFF	TGTGCCAGCAGCCCTAGACAGGGGAGGGGACGAACGGAAGCTTTCTTT
TRBV6-1	.	TRBJ1-2	.	CASSANRAGGLYGYTF	TGTGCCAGCAGTGCGAATAGGGCAGGAGGACTCTATGGCTACACCTTC
TRBV5-4	.	TRBJ1-3	few	CASSLDGGSENTIYF	TGTGCCAGCAGCTTGGATGGGGGCTCGGAAAACACCATATATTTT
TRBV5-1	.	TRBJ2-5	once	CASSFDSQETQYF	TGCGCCAGCAGCTTCGACAGCCAAGAGACCCAGTACTTC
TRBV4-2	TRBD2	TRBJ2-7	.	CASSATGGKHEQYF	TGTGCCAGCAGCGCTACGGGGGGTAAACACGAGCAGTACTTC
TRBV6-5	.	TRBJ1-1	.	CASSYYRVGASTEAFF	TGTGCCAGCAGTTACTACAGGGTGGGGGCAAGCACTGAAGCTTTCTTT
TRBV7-9	.	TRBJ1-1	.	CASDSGGNTEAFF	TGTGCCAGCGACTCCGGGGGAAACACTGAAGCTTTCTTT
TRBV9	.	TRBJ1-2	.	CASGSGIGYTF	TGTGCCAGCGGTTCAGGGATTGGCTACACCTTC
TRBV5-1	TRBD2	TRBJ2-6	.	CASSLISGAGANVLTF	TGCGCCAGCAGCTTGATTAGCGGGGCCGGGGCCAACGTCCTGACTTTC
TRBV29-1	TRBD1	TRBJ2-7	.	CSVGQGDEQYF	TGCAGCGTGGGACAGGGGGACGAGCAGTACTTC
TRBV13	TRBD1	TRBJ2-7	.	CASSSDRAPGSYEQYF	TGTGCCAGCAGCTCCGACAGGGCCCCGGGCTCCTACGAGCAGTACTTC
TRBV19	.	TRBJ2-2	.	CASSIGGPLVAGELFF	TGTGCCAGTAGTATAGGTGGCCCGTTGGTGGCCGGGGAGCTGTTTTTT
TRBV18	TRBD1	TRBJ2-7	.	CASSPAGGAFDEQYF	TGTGCCAGCTCACCAGCAGGGGGCGCGTTCGACGAGCAGTACTTC
TRBV7-9	TRBD2	TRBJ2-3	.	CASSLPSGENTDTQYF	TGTGCCAGCAGCTTACCAAGCGGGGAAAACACAGATACGCAGTATTTT
TRBV2	.	TRBJ1-1	.	CASSGVNTEAFF	TGTGCCAGCAGTGGCGTGAACACTGAAGCTTTCTTT
TRBV9	.	TRBJ2-1	few	CASSYRQRSSYNEQFF	TGTGCCAGCAGCTATAGACAGAGAAGCTCCTACAATGAGCAGTTCTTC
TRBV11-2	.	TRBJ2-3	.	CASSSGLFFVADTQYF	TGTGCCAGCAGCTCGGGACTTTTTTTTGTTGCAGATACGCAGTATTTT
TRBV5-1	TRBD1	TRBJ2-1	.	CASSPEGQGDPSGHNEQFF	TGCGCCAGCAGCCCGGAGGGACAGGGGGATCCCAGTGGACACAATGAGCAGTTCTTC
TRBV7-7	.	TRBJ2-5	.	CASSQKTQETQYF	TGTGCTAGCAGCCAAAAAACACAAGAGACCCAGTACTTC
TRBV2	.	TRBJ1-5	.	CASSETQQPQHF	TGTGCCAGCAGTGAAACGCAGCAGCCCCAGCATTTT
TRBV19	.	TRBJ2-5	.	CASSIGRQETQYF	TGTGCCAGTAGTATAGGGCGGCAAGAGACCCAGTACTTC
TRBV2	TRBD1	TRBJ2-7	.	CASSELKTGGVDEQYF	TGTGCCAGCAGTGAGCTAAAGACAGGGGGCGTCGACGAGCAGTACTTC